This T cell receptor (beta chain) was captured in a study of shared clonotypes between healthy human individuals. Overall study results and limits: Limited genetic and exposure-history diversity came from having few donors.

Germline V gene data show CDR1 as SGHRS and CDR2 as YFSETQ. V lost 4 bases, J lost 0 bases, and 11 bases lay in between. The CDR3 is 14 amino acids. About 100 million PBMCs were counted before genomic DNA extraction. Concerning this clone itself: No antigen is known for it.

Genomic DNA (from each subset) was split evenly across several immunoSEQ plates. The repertoire was sequenced with immunoSEQ multiplex PCR; TCRdb's copy has only in-frame clones and lacks some. The sample yields some 510,000 clones, 79% seen once. V usage is TRBV5-1 and J usage is TRBJ2-7; D gene unclear. Sequencing used PBMCs. This TCR was sampled from a woman aged 40 to 50 in good health. Some clones in this sample may be carry-over from other donors' samples. CDR3 region: CASSASADSYEQYF. CDR3 sequence (DNA): TGCGCCAGCAGCGCTTCCGCGGACTCCTACGAGCAGTACTTC.